This TCR beta chain was sequenced in a study of T-cell memory formation after mild COVID-19. Study-level information: Most TCR clusters belonged to a single donor. General study findings and limits: There was no confirmation that second-wave clones peaking on day 37 were SARS-CoV-2 specific. Some SARS-CoV-2-responding clones were already detected in memory before infection.

This clonotype has just a few counts. The antigen is not known. TCRdb reprocessed the 5' RACE reads with MiXCR, giving one entry per CDR3 protein. Seen here are more than 250,000 distinct CDR3 sequences, 16% observed once, and the top ten hold around 21%. This receptor was identified in a man younger than 35 who had mild COVID-19 (a few samples of this study predate the infection). Cell type and time point are not known. Sequencing used PBMCs or a T cell subset sorted from them (not recorded which).

The CDR3 spells CASSLGLLAGYNEQFF. Written as DNA, the CDR3 is TGCGCCAGCAGCCTGGGCTTGCTAGCGGGGTACAATGAGCAGTTCTTC. J is TRBJ2-1 and V is TRBV5-1, with 9 bases that match TRBD2. The CDR3 runs to 16 residues. Looked up from germline, CDR1 is SGHRS and CDR2 is YFSETQ. After removal of 4 bases from V and 4 bases from J, the junction contained 9 bases not matched to a gene.